The clone carrying this T cell receptor beta chain was seen a few times. Its antigen is unknown. CDR3 length: 14 residues. In germline, CDR1 is GTSNPN, CDR2 SVGIG (reference sequence). V was shortened by 3 bases and J by 4 bases, with 12 bases between the two germline ends. Using immunoSEQ multiplex PCR, the repertoire was profiled, and TCRdb retains in-frame clones only, with some absent. The sample lists approximately 720,000 clones, around 72% occurring once. The data belong to a study of shared clonotypes between healthy human individuals. Overall study results and limits: For naive CD4 cells, roughly 5.5% of clonotypes were shared across a handful of donors. The study sampled only blood, and tissue repertoires likely differ.

This sequence originates from a woman in her thirties in good health. Input material: memory CD4+ T cells sorted from blood. The sample's subset: CD45RA-negative fraction. V usage is TRBV30 and J usage is TRBJ2-2; D assignment may be TRBD1 or TRBD2 (6 bases each). CDR3 residues: CAWRGGEGTGELFF. CDR3 coding DNA: TGTGCCTGGAGGGGGGGCGAGGGCACCGGGGAGCTGTTTTTT.